Below are 21 T cell receptor beta chains sequenced from a single sample in a study of Graves' ophthalmopathy and Graves' hyperthyroidism. Transcripts of RNA were the source for amplifying TCR beta CDR3 regions. First-round RT-PCR relied on HTBI primers, and a second-round multiplex PCR came next. Via MiXCR, TCRdb re-called the multiplex PCR reads, giving one row per CDR3 protein. The sample carries 660,000 or so distinct CDR3 sequences, under 50% recorded once. The sequencing sample was made of peripheral blood. The receptors originated from an adult man with Graves' ophthalmopathy.

The chain is built from TRBV4-2 and TRBJ2-7; no reliable D call. The V and J ends lost 1 base and 6 bases respectively, with 19 bases between them. CDR3 length equals 16 residues. CDR1 and CDR2 from the germline V gene are LGHNA and YNFKEQ. CDR3 region: CASSQVEAPTLLEQYF. CDR3 DNA sequence: TGTGCCAGCAGCCAAGTCGAGGCTCCAACCCTCCTCGAGCAGTACTTC.

This clonotype was seen a few times. The chain combines TRBV20-1 with TRBJ2-2, with TRBD2 as a possible D gene (5 bases). Deletions cut 1 base from V and 1 base from J, with 10 bases between. This CDR3 contains 15 residues. Looked up from germline, CDR1 is DFQATT and CDR2 is SNEGSKA (reference sequence). CDR3 loop: CSARVGGGNTGELFF. The CDR3 nucleotides are TGCAGTGCTAGAGTAGGTGGAGGGAACACCGGGGAGCTGTTTTTT.

This clonotype was recorded only once. This chain connects TRBV25-1 to TRBJ1-1, with TRBD1 as a possible D gene (6 bases). V was clipped by 1 base and J by 4 bases, with 37 bases between them. There are 23 residues in the CDR3. The germline CDR1 and CDR2 sequences are MGHDK and SYGVNS. The CDR3: CASSELVRTDTSAMPGAGTEAFF. CDR3 nucleotides: TGTGCCAGCAGTGAATTAGTACGGACAGACACCAGTGCTATGCCTGGGGCAGGCACTGAAGCTTTCTTT.

There are many counts of this clonotype. The gene calls are TRBV4-1 and TRBJ2-7; the D gene is possibly TRBD1 (6 bases). The germline V and J ends were trimmed by 1 base and 5 bases, with 9 bases remaining between them. Germline CDR1 reads MGHRA; CDR2 reads YSYEKL. The CDR3 has 13 residues. The CDR3 reads CASSQGPGDEQYF. CDR3 sequence (DNA): TGCGCCAGCAGCCAAGGTCCAGGGGACGAGCAGTACTTC.

With respect to this clonotype: The CDR3 ends on some other residue instead of the conserved phenylalanine or tryptophan, so this is likely a read error. The V gene is TRBV25-1, the J gene TRBJ2-5; D is uncertain. CDR1 is MGHDK and CDR2 is SYGVNS in the germline V gene. The CDR3 loop spans 15 amino acids. CDR3 sequence (DNA): TGTACCAGCAGCTTAGTGGATGCAAGTCAAGAGACCCAGTACATC. Translated, it gives CTSSLVDASQETQYI.

This clonotype was recorded many times. The chain couples TRBV5-6 to TRBJ1-4; tentative D call: TRBD1 (6 bases). Germline CDR1 SGHDT, CDR2 YYEEEE. This CDR3 has 15 amino acids. V lost 3 bases, J lost 3 bases, and 12 bases lay in between. The CDR3 DNA reads as TGTGCCAGCAGCTCCCTGGAGGGGGCTAATGAAAAACTGTTTTTT. It yields the protein CASSSLEGANEKLFF.

On this clonotype: This may be a read error, as it is one base from a much larger clone. The chain couples TRBV9 to TRBJ2-7; unclear D gene. V was cut by 4 bases and J by 3 bases, with 5 bases left in between. The CDR3 is 11 amino acids. Germline CDR1 is SGDLS and CDR2 is YYNGEE. CDR3 region: CASSHVYEQYF. CDR3 coding DNA: TGTGCCAGCAGCCACGTCTACGAGCAGTACTTC. Combining the CDR3 with reference TRBV9 and TRBJ2-7 gives the whole variable domain DSGVTQTPKHLITATGQRVTLRCSPRSGDLSVYWYQQSLDQGLQFLIQYYNGEERAKGNILERFSAQQFPDLHSELNLSSLELGDSALYFCASSHVYEQYFGPGTRLTVT.

The rearrangement links TRBV7-3 to TRBJ1-1; no reliable D call. V lost 1 base and J 1 base, leaving 19 bases between the germline ends. CDR3 length: 18 residues. Germline V gene lookup returns CDR1 SGHTA and CDR2 FQGTGA. CDR3 DNA: TGTGCCAGCAGCTTAAATTCAGCCACGCACAGATCGAACACTGAAGCTTTCTTT. Its translation: CASSLNSATHRSNTEAFF.

This clonotype was detected a few times. The gene calls are TRBV9 and TRBJ2-7, with 10 positions matching TRBD2. The J segment lost 5 bases and the V segment lost 7 bases, leaving 9 bases of the junction unmatched. CDR1 and CDR2 from the germline V gene are SGDLS and YYNGEE. The CDR3 has 14 amino acids. CDR3 DNA sequence: TGTGCCAGCTCACCCCTAGCGGGAGACAACGAGCAGTACTTC. Translating gives CASSPLAGDNEQYF. The variable domain in full, with the rest retrieved from reference TRBV9 and TRBJ2-7, is DSGVTQTPKHLITATGQRVTLRCSPRSGDLSVYWYQQSLDQGLQFLIQYYNGEERAKGNILERFSAQQFPDLHSELNLSSLELGDSALYFCASSPLAGDNEQYFGPGTRLTVT.

The DNA for the CDR3 is TGCAGTGCTTTCGTGCAGGGGGCAGCCACTGAAGCTTTCTTT. Its protein product is CSAFVQGAATEAFF. The chain is built from TRBV20-1 and TRBJ1-1; 8 bases agree with TRBD1. CDR3 length equals 14 residues. The ends lost 5 bases at V and 4 bases at J; junction bases unmatched: 9. Germline-derived CDR1 and CDR2 are DFQATT and SNEGSKA (reference sequence).

The J gene is TRBJ2-2, the V gene TRBV12-3 or TRBV12-4, with 9 bases identical to TRBD2. Trimming took 8 bases from V and 0 from J; bases not matched to a gene: 16. This CDR3 has 19 residues. CDR3 protein: CASSVGSSGVFPNTGELFF. The CDR3 coding sequence is TGTGCCAGCTCGGTGGGCTCTAGCGGGGTATTCCCGAACACCGGGGAGCTGTTTTTT.

CDR3 sequence: CASSQDLWAGLNTEAFF. The DNA for the CDR3 is TGCGCCAGCAGCCAAGATCTTTGGGCAGGGTTGAACACTGAAGCTTTCTTT. The chain recombines TRBV4-3 with TRBJ1-1; a possible D gene is TRBD1 (5 bases). Germline CDR1 is LGHNA and CDR2 is YSLEER. V gave up 0 bases and J gave up 0 bases, with 14 bases separating them. The CDR3 runs to 17 residues.

This clonotype was counted at least ten times. The rearrangement joins TRBV24-1 to TRBJ2-2, with no clear D. Germline V CDR1 and CDR2: KGHDR, SFDVKD. The CDR3 is 12 amino acids. The V gene lost 6 bases and the J gene lost 2 bases, with 3 bases spanning the gap. The CDR3 sequence: CATSPNTGELFF. The CDR3 DNA sequence: TGTGCCACCAGTCCCAACACCGGGGAGCTGTTTTTT.

As to this clonotype: Mismatch with germline at one junction end may stem from a read error. The chain has TRBV19 and TRBJ1-2, with D possibly being TRBD1 (6 bases). The germline gives CDR1 LNHDA, CDR2 SQIVND (reference sequence). The CDR3 contains 14 residues. The CDR3 DNA sequence: TGTGTCAGTAGTATATCAGGGGCCGTCTGGGGCTACACCTTC. Translated, it gives CVSSISGAVWGYTF.

In regard to this clonotype: In this CDR3 the conserved last residue, phenylalanine or tryptophan, is missing, so a read error is likely. The DNA is omitted, as the CDR3 cannot be located on it reliably, and the CDR3 follows TCRdb's listing. This chain uses TRBV11-2 with TRBJ2-5; the D call TRBD2 from the table was never checked on the DNA. The CDR3 spans 9 amino acids, including both terminal residues. Germline-derived CDR1 and CDR2 are SGHAT and FQNNGV. CDR3 residues: CASSNTRLA.

This chain links TRBV6-4 with TRBJ1-1; TRBD1 might be the D (6 bases). The germline V gene encodes CDR1 MRHNA and CDR2 SNTAGT. V was clipped by 3 bases and J by 5 bases, with 19 bases between them. The CDR3 totals 16 residues. DNA of the CDR3: TGTGCCAGCAGTGAAGGGATAACAGGGATTAAGACTGAAGCTTTCTTT. Amino acids: CASSEGITGIKTEAFF.

This clonotype has ten or more counts. J is TRBJ1-2 and V is TRBV5-6; no firm D call. Per germline, CDR1 SGHDT and CDR2 YYEEEE. This CDR3 is built from 12 residues. Trimming shortened V by 4 bases and J by 5 bases, and 9 bases separated the two germline ends. CDR3 in DNA: TGTGCCAGCAGCATTAAAAATTATGGCTACACCTTC. It is translated as CASSIKNYGYTF.

This clonotype has only a few counts. One end of the junction does not line up with germline, which may come from a read error. V is TRBV10-3 and J is TRBJ1-2; TRBD1 matches at 8 bases. Germline V gene lookup returns CDR1 ENHRY and CDR2 SYGVKD. The CDR3 has 16 residues. CDR3 sequence: CASSYSTGAHNYGYTF. CDR3 DNA sequence: TGTGCCAGCAGTTACTCGACAGGGGCCCATAACTATGGCTACACCTTC.

The CDR3 is CSASQLGSLEQYF. CDR3 sequence (DNA): TGCAGTGCTAGCCAACTCGGTTCTCTCGAGCAGTACTTC. This chain connects TRBV20-1 to TRBJ2-7; D ambiguous. This CDR3 spans 13 amino acids. Between the trimmed V and J ends, which lost 3 bases and 6 bases, there was a span of 15 bases. Germline CDR1 DFQATT, CDR2 SNEGSKA (reference sequence).

The V call is TRBV30, the J call TRBJ1-6; D is unresolved. Trimming took 2 bases from V and 6 from J, leaving 8 bases between them. Germline CDR1 is GTSNPN and CDR2 is SVGIG (reference sequence). The CDR3 is 13 residues long. The CDR3: CAWSTRGNSPLHF. DNA for the CDR3: TGTGCCTGGAGTACACGGGGTAATTCACCCCTCCACTTT.

V gene TRBV2 combines with J gene TRBJ1-5, with D unresolved. Germline V gene data show CDR1 as SNHLY and CDR2 as FYNNEI. The V and J ends lost 8 bases and 2 bases respectively, with 16 bases between them. This CDR3 spans 15 amino acids. The CDR3 nucleotides read TGTGCCAGCGCCAGAGACAATTTTGGCAATCAGCCCCAGCATTTT. It specifies CASARDNFGNQPQHF. The variable domain in full, with the rest retrieved from reference TRBV2 and TRBJ1-5, is EPEVTQTPSHQVTQMGQEVILRCVPISNHLYFYWYRQILGQKVEFLVSFYNNEISEKSEIFDDQFSVERPDGSNFTLKIRSTKLEDSAMYFCASARDNFGNQPQHFGDGTRLSIL.